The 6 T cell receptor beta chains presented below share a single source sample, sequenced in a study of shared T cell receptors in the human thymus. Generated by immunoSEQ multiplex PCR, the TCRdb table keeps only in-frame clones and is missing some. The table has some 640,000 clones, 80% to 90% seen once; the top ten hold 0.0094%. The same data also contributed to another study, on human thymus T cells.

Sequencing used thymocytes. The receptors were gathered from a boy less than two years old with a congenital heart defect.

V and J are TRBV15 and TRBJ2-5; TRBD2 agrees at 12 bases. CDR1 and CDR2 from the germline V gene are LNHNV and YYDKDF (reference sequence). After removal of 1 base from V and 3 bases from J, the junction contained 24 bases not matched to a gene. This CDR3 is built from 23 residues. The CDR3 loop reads CATSRADLSLGLAGIRDEETQYF. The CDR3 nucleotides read TGTGCCACCAGCAGAGCTGACCTCTCACTTGGACTAGCGGGAATACGGGATGAAGAGACCCAGTACTTC. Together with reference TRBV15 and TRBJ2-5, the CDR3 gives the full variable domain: DAMVIQNPRYQVTQFGKPVTLSCSQTLNHNVMYWYQQKSSQAPKLLFHYYDKDFNNEADTPDNFQSRRPNTSFCFLDIRSPGLGDTAMYLCATSRADLSLGLAGIRDEETQYFGPGTRLLVL.

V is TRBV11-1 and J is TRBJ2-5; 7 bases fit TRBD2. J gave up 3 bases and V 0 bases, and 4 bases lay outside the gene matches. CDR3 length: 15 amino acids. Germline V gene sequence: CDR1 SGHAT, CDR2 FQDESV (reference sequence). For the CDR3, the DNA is TGTGCCAGCAGCTTAGCGAAGGGAGGGGAAGAGACCCAGTACTTC. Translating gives CASSLAKGGEETQYF. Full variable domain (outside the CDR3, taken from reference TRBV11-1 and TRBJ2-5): EAEVAQSPRYKITEKSQAVAFWCDPISGHATLYWYRQILGQGPELLVQFQDESVVDDSQLPKDRFSAERLKGVDSTLKIQPAELGDSAMYLCASSLAKGGEETQYFGPGTRLLVL.

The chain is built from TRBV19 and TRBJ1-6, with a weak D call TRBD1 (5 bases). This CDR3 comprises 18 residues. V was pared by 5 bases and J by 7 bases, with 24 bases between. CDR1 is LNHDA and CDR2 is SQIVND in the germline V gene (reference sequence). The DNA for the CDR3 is TGTGCCAGTAGTCGAATACCAGGGAAGGGGTATCCGAATTCACCCCTCCACTTT. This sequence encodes CASSRIPGKGYPNSPLHF.

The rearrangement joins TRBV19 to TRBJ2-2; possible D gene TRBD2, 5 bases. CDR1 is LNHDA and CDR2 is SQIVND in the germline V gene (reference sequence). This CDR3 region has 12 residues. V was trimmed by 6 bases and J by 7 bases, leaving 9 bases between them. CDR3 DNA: TGTGCCAGTAGGAAAAGCGGCGGGGAGCTGTTTTTT. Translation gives CASRKSGGELFF. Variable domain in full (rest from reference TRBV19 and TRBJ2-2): DGGITQSPKYLFRKEGQNVTLSCEQNLNHDAMYWYRQDPGQGLRLIYYSQIVNDFQKGDIAEGYSVSREKKESFPLTVTSAQKNPTAFYLCASRKSGGELFFGEGSRLTVL.

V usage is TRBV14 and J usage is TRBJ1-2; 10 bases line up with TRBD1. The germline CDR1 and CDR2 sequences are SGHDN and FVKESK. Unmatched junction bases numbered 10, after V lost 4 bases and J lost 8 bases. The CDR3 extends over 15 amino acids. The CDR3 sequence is CASSLGTGEAGGYTF. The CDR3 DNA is TGTGCCAGCAGCCTAGGGACAGGGGAAGCGGGAGGCTACACCTTC.

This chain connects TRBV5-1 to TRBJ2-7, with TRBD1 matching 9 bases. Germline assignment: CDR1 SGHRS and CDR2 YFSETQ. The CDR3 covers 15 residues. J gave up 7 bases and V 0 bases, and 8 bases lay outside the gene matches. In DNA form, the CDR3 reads TGCGCCAGCAGCTTGGATGGGACAGGGAACCCTGAGCAGTACTTC. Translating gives CASSLDGTGNPEQYF.